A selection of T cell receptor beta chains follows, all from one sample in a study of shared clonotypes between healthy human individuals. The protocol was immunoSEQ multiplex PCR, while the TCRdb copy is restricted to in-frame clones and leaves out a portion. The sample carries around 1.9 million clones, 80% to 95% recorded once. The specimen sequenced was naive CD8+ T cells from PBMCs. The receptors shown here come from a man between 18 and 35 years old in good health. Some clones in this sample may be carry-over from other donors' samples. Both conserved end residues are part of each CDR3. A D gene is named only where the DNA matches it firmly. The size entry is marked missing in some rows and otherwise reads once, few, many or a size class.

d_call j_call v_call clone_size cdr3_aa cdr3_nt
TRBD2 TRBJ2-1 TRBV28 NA CASRATSGRGNEQFF TGTGCCAGCAGGGCGACTAGCGGGAGGGGCAATGAGCAGTTCTTC
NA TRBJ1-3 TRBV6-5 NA CASSLTELGNTIYF TGTGCCAGCAGCCTTACAGAACTTGGAAACACCATATATTTT
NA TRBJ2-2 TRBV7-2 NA CASSLLDKGSGELFF TGTGCCAGCAGCTTATTAGATAAAGGATCCGGGGAGCTGTTTTTT
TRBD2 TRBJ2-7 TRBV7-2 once CASSLGIGIAGENVGEQYF TGTGCCAGCAGCTTGGGGATAGGCATAGCGGGAGAAAATGTGGGCGAGCAGTACTTC
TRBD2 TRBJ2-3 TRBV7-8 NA CASSQGLAGVLSTQYF TGTGCCAGCAGCCAGGGACTAGCGGGAGTCCTTAGTACGCAGTATTTT
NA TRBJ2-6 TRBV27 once CASSYRSGANVLTF TGTGCCAGCAGTTATAGGTCTGGGGCCAACGTCCTGACTTTC
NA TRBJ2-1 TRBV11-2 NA CASSLALRTRYNEQFF TGTGCCAGCAGCTTAGCACTTCGGACCCGCTACAATGAGCAGTTCTTC
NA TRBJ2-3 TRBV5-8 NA CASSPYTAATDTQYF TGTGCCAGCAGCCCTTATACAGCGGCCACAGATACGCAGTATTTT
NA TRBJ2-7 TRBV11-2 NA CASSASGRAGGYEQYF TGTGCCAGCAGCGCGAGTGGGAGGGCAGGGGGGTACGAGCAGTACTTC
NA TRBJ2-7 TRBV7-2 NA CASSLAPRLHEQYF TGTGCCAGCAGCTTAGCCCCTCGGCTCCACGAGCAGTACTTC
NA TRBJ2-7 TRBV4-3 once CASSQEGRPEQYF TGCGCCAGCAGCCAAGAAGGGAGGCCCGAGCAGTACTTC
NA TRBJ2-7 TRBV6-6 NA CASSYDPTYEQYF TGTGCCAGCAGTTACGACCCTACCTACGAGCAGTACTTC
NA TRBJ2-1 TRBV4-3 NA CASSQRASSYNEQFF TGCGCCAGCAGCCAAAGGGCTAGCTCCTACAATGAGCAGTTCTTC
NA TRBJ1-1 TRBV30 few CAWSVREGRGSSFF TGTGCCTGGAGTGTACGAGAGGGACGGGGATCGTCTTTCTTT
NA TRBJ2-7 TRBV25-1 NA CASSTGDQYEQYF TGTGCCAGCAGTACAGGAGACCAGTACGAGCAGTACTTC
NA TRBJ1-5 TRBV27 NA CASSLTDSPNQPQHF TGTGCCAGCAGTTTAACCGACAGCCCTAATCAGCCCCAGCATTTT
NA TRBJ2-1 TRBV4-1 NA CASSQDVGSYNEQFF TGCGCCAGCAGCCAAGATGTTGGGAGTTACAATGAGCAGTTCTTC
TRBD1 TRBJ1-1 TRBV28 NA CASNGKPGGAWANTEAFF TGTGCCAGCAATGGGAAACCAGGGGGCGCGTGGGCGAACACTGAAGCTTTCTTT
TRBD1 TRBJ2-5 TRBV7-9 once CASSRRTGGEETQYF TGTGCCAGCAGCCGAAGGACAGGGGGGGAGGAGACCCAGTACTTC
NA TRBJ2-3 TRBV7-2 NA CASSRAPRDTQYF TGTGCCAGCAGCCGGGCCCCCAGAGATACGCAGTATTTT
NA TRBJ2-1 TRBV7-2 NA CASTYIHNEQFF TGTGCCAGCACCTACATACACAATGAGCAGTTCTTC
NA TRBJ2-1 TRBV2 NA CASSDTAWRSSYNEQFF TGTGCCAGCAGTGACACGGCCTGGCGGAGCTCCTACAATGAGCAGTTCTTC
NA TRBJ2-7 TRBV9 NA CASSANQGKQYF TGTGCCAGCAGCGCGAATCAGGGGAAGCAGTACTTC
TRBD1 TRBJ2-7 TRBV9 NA CASSDGTAYEQYF TGTGCCAGCAGCGATGGGACAGCCTACGAGCAGTACTTC
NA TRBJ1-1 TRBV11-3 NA CASSQSPTEERMNTEAFF TGTGCCAGCAGCCAGTCCCCGACAGAAGAGAGGATGAACACTGAAGCTTTCTTT
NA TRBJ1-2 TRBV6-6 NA CASSTGTYGYTF TGTGCCAGCAGTACCGGGACCTATGGCTACACCTTC
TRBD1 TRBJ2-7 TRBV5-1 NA CASSWWDRASYEQYF TGCGCCAGCAGCTGGTGGGACAGGGCGTCTTACGAGCAGTACTTC
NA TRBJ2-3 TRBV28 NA CASSLSEGATDTQYF TGTGCCAGCAGTTTATCTGAGGGAGCAACAGATACGCAGTATTTT
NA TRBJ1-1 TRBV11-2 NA CASSTSRAPNTEAFF TGTGCCAGCAGCACCTCCCGGGCCCCAAACACTGAAGCTTTCTTT
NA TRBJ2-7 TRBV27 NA CASSLHGADGRLWEQYF TGTGCCAGCAGTTTACATGGGGCGGACGGTCGGTTGTGGGAGCAGTACTTC
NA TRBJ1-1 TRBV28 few CASTLAGNTEAFF TGTGCCAGCACCTTAGCGGGAAACACTGAAGCTTTCTTT
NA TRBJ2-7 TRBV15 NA CATSRDWDNEQYF TGTGCCACCAGCAGAGATTGGGACAACGAGCAGTACTTC
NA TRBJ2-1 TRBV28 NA CASSMPYNEQFF TGTGCCAGCAGTATGCCTTACAATGAGCAGTTCTTC
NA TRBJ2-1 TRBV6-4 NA CASSEGSTSYNEQFF TGTGCCAGCAGTGAAGGGTCCACATCCTACAATGAGCAGTTCTTC
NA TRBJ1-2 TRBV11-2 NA CASSDHHRGADNYGYTF TGTGCCAGCAGCGATCATCACCGGGGGGCCGATAACTATGGCTACACCTTC
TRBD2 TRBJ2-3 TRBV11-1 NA CASNQAGTLADTQYF TGTGCCAGCAACCAAGCGGGAACGCTCGCAGATACGCAGTATTTT
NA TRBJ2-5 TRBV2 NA CASRWGSGEETQYF TGTGCCAGCAGGTGGGGTTCAGGGGAAGAGACCCAGTACTTC
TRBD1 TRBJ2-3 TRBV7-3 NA CASSLIGTGISDTQYF TGTGCCAGCAGCCTAATAGGGACAGGGATCTCAGATACGCAGTATTTT
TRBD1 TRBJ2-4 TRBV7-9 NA CASSLERRTGGIQYF TGTGCCAGCAGCTTAGAAAGGCGGACAGGGGGCATTCAGTACTTC